What follows describes a single T cell receptor beta chain. It lacks a known antigen. No base-level quality is on record; no much larger clone is a single base apart. This sample was included in a study of blood T cell repertoires in COVID-19 (dated by TCRdb to 2019 to 2021). Study-wide context: Samples covering the acute and convalescent phases of COVID-19 were provided by collaborators in the United States, Italy and Spain. The material from the prospective study consisted of cDNA or gDNA derived from T cells, B-cell-depleted T cells, or PBMCs. Deeply sampled blood TCRbeta repertoires from subjects exposed to, actively infected with, or recovered from COVID-19 were included in the dataset. Nearly every sample came with metadata listing a de-identified subject ID, COVID-19 status, age in years and sex. Where available, HLA class I and class II types were taken from metadata supplied by the sample provider and were not determined by assay-based typing. The repertoires were released in a freely available public database meant as a resource for research on the immune response to SARS-CoV-2. Samples came from the ongoing ImmuneRACE study (first 160 participants) plus 1,254 subjects from 6 global collaborators.

Its CDR3 holds 14 amino acids, cysteine through phenylalanine. The read is trimmed to its CDR3 DNA, 42 bases read in frame from base 1. Cut back by 3 bases and 6 bases, the V and J ends lie 14 bases apart. From a lookup of the germline V gene (reference sequence), CDR1 and CDR2 are SEHNR and FQNEAQ. Here is what the overall study found, with its caveats: The quantity of clinical and demographic metadata differed by source and by participant and was supplied without curation.

The immunoSEQ Assay, a bias-controlled multiplex PCR, was used to amplify TCRbeta CDR3 regions from genomic DNA. The source study handled its data this way. The number of nucleated cells in each sample was estimated from the amplification of reference gene primers within the assay. Sequence reads were collapsed and filtered to measure the absolute abundance of every unique TCRbeta CDR3 rearrangement. Productive Simpson clonality was computed per sample as the square root of Simpson's diversity index over productive rearrangements. The table was pulled from immuneACCESS by TCRdb, which kept in-frame rearrangements only. Such tables lose some clones; where checked, under half of the loss comes from unresolved V genes, and the rest has no known cause. D and trimming were read from the DNA, whereas the V and J calls and clone size are those reported in that table. This sample lists 60,000 to 75,000 clones; more than 75% were detected once. 4% to 5.5% of the sample goes to the ten largest clones.

The collaborating institutions used their own protocols to collect whole blood in K2EDTA tubes. For TCRbeta analysis, collaborators shipped samples in one of three forms: frozen whole blood, isolated PBMCs, or DNA extracted from either of those sample types. The receptor's source is a man aged 45-60 years with active COVID-19. Here the chain combines TRBV7-9 and TRBJ1-1; the D gene is not confidently resolved. The sequenced material came from peripheral blood. The CDR3 region has the sequence CASSFGGPYSEAFF. The DNA reads TGTGCCAGCAGCTTCGGTGGGCCTTATTCTGAAGCTTTCTTT.